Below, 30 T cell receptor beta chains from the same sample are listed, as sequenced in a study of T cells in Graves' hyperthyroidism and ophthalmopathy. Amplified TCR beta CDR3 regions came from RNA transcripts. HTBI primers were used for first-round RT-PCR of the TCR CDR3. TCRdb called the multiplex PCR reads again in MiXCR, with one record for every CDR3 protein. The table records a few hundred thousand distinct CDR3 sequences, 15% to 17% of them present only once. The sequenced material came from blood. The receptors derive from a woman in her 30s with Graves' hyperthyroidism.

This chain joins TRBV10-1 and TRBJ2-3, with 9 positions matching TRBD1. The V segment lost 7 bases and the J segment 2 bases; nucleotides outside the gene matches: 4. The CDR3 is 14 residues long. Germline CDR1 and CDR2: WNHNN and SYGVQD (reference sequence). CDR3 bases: TGCGCCAGCAAAGGGGACAGGGACACAGATACGCAGTATTTT. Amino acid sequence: CASKGDRDTDTQYF.

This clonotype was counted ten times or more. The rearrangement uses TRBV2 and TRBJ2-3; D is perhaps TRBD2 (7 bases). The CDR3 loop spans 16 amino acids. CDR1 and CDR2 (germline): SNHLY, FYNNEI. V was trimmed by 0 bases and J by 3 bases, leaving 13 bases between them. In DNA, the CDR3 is TGTGCCAGCAGTGAAGCGGGGGGGGGGCAGACAGATACGCAGTATTTT. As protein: CASSEAGGGQTDTQYF.

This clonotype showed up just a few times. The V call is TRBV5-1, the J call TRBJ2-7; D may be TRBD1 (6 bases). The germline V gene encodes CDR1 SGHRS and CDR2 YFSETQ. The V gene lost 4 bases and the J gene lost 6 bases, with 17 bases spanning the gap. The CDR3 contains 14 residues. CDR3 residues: CASSAGQWQGEQYF. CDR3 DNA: TGCGCCAGCAGCGCTGGACAGTGGCAGGGCGAGCAGTACTTC.

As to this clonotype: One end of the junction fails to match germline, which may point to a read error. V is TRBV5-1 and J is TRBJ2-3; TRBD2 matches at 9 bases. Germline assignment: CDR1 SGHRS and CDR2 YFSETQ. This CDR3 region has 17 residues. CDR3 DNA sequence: TGTGCCAGCAGCCTGAGGATAGCGGGAGCCGGCACAGATACGCAGTATTTT. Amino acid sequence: CASSLRIAGAGTDTQYF.

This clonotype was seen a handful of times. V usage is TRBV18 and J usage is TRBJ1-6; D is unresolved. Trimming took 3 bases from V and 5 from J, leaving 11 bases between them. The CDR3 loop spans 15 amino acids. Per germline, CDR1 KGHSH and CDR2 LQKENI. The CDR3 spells CASSPLSRNNSPLHF. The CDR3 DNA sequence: TGTGCCAGCTCACCCCTCTCCAGGAATAATTCACCCCTCCACTTT. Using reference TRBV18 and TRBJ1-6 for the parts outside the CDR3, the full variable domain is NAGVMQNPRHLVRRRGQEARLRCSPMKGHSHVYWYRQLPEEGLKFMVYLQKENIIDESGMPKERFSAEFPKEGPSILRIQQVVRGDSAAYFCASSPLSRNNSPLHFGNGTRLTVT.

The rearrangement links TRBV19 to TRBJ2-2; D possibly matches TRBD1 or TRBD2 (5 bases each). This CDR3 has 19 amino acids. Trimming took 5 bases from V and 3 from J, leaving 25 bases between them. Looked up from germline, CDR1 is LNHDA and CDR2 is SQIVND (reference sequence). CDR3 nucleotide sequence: TGTGCCAGTAGTCTCAAACGGTGGGCCGGGGCCACCGACACCGGGGAGCTGTTTTTT. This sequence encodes CASSLKRWAGATDTGELFF.

In DNA form, the CDR3 reads TGTGCCAGCAGCTTAGCTACAGGGGGAAGGCCACCCCTCCACTTT. It specifies CASSLATGGRPPLHF. The chain uses TRBV7-9 and TRBJ1-6; TRBD1 matches 8 bases. V gave up 0 bases and J gave up 11 bases; unmatched junction bases: 6. This CDR3 contains 15 residues. Germline lookup yields CDR1 SEHNR and CDR2 FQNEAQ (reference sequence).

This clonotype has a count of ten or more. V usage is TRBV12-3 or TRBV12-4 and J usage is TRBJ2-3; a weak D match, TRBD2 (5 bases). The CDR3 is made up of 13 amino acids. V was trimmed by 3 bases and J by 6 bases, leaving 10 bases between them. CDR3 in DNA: TGTGCCAGCAGTTTGCAGCGGTGGGATACGCAGTATTTT. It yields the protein CASSLQRWDTQYF.

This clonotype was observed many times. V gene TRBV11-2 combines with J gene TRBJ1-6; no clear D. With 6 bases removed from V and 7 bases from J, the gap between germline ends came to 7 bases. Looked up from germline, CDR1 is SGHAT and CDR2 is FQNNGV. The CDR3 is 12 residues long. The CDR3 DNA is TGTGCCAGCAGTCGGGAAAATTCACCCCTCCACTTT. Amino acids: CASSRENSPLHF. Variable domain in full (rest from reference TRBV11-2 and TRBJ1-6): EAGVAQSPRYKIIEKRQSVAFWCNPISGHATLYWYQQILGQGPKLLIQFQNNGVVDDSQLPKDRFSAERLKGVDSTLKIQPAKLEDSAVYLCASSRENSPLHFGNGTRLTVT.

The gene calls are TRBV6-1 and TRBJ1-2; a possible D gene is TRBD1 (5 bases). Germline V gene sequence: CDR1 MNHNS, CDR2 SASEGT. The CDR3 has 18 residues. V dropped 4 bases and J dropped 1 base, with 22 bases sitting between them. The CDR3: CASSGRLGEQNINYGYTF. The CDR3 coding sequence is TGTGCCAGCAGTGGCCGGCTGGGGGAACAAAATATTAACTATGGCTACACCTTC.

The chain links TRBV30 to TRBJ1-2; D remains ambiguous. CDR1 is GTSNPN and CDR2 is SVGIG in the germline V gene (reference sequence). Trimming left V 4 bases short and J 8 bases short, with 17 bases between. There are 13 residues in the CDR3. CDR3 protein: CAWKSEMVWGYTF. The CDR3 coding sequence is TGTGCCTGGAAATCTGAGATGGTCTGGGGCTACACCTTC.

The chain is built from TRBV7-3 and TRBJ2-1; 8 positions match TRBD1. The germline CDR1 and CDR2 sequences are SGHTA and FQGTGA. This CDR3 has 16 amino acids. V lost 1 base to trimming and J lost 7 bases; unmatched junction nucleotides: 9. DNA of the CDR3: TGTGCCAGCAGCTTAATGTCGGGACAGGTTGAGAATGAGCAGTTCTTC. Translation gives CASSLMSGQVENEQFF.

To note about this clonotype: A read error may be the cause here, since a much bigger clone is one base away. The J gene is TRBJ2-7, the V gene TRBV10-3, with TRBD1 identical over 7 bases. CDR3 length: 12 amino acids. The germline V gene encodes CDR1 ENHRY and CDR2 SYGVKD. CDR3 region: CAVSETGQEQYF. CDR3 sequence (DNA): TGTGCCGTCAGTGAGACAGGGCAGGAGCAGTACTTC.

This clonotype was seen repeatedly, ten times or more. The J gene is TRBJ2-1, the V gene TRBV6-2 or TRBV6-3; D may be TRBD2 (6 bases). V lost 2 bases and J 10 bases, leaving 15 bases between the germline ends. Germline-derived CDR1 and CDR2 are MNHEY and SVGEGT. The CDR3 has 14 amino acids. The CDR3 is CASSYLGTPPEQFF. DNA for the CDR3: TGTGCCAGCAGTTACCTCGGGACTCCGCCGGAGCAGTTCTTC.

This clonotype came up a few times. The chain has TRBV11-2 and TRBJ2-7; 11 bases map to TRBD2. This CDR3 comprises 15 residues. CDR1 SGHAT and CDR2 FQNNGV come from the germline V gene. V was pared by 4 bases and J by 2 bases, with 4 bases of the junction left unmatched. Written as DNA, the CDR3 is TGTGCCAGCAGCTCAATTAGCGGGAGGGCCTACGAGCAGTACTTC. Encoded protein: CASSSISGRAYEQYF.

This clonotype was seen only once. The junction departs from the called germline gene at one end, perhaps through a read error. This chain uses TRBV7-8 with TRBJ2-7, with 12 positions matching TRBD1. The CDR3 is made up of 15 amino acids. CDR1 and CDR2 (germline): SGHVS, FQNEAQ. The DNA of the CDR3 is TGTGCCAGCAGATTGGGACAGGGGGCTTCCTACGGGCAGTACTTC. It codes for CASRLGQGASYGQYF.

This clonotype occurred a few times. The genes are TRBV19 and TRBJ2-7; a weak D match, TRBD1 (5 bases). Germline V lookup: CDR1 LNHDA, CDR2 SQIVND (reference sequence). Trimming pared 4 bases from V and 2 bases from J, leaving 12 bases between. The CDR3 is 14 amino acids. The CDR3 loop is CASSKGVRTYEQYF. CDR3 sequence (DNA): TGTGCCAGTAGTAAAGGGGTCAGAACCTACGAGCAGTACTTC.

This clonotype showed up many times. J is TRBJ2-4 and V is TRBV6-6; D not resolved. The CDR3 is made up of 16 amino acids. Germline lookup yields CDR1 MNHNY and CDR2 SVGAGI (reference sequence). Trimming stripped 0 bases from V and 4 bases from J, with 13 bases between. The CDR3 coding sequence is TGTGCCAGCAGTTACTCTCCGTGGCAGGTTAAAAACATTCAGTACTTC. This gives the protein CASSYSPWQVKNIQYF.

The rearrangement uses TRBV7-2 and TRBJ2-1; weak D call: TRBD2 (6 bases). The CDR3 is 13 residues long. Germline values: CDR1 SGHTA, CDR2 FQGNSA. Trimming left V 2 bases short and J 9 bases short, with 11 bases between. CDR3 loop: CASSLTREIEQFF. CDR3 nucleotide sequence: TGTGCCAGCAGCTTAACCCGGGAGATTGAGCAGTTCTTC. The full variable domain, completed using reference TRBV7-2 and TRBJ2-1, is GAGVSQSPSNKVTEKGKDVELRCDPISGHTALYWYRQSLGQGLEFLIYFQGNSAPDKSGLPSDRFSAERTGGSVSTLTIQRTQQEDSAVYLCASSLTREIEQFFGPGTRLTVL.

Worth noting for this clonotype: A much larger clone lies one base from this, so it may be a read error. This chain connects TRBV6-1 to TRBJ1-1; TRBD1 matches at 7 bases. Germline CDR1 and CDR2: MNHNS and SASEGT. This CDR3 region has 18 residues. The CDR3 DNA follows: TGTGCCAGCAGTCTATTCTCTAGGGGGCGTAGATTTGACACTGAAGCTTCCTTT. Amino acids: CASSLFSRGRRFDTEASF.

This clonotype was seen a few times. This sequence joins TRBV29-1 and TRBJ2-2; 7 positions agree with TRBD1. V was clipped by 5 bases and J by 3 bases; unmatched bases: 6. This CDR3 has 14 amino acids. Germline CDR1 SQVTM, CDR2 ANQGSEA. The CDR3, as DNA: TGCAGCGTTTCTAGGCAGGGGGACACCGGGGAGCTGTTTTTT. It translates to CSVSRQGDTGELFF.

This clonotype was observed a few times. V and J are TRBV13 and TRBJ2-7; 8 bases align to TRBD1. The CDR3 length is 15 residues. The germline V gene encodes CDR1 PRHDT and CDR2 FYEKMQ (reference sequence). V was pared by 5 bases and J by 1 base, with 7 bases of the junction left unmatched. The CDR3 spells CASSKDGQGSYEQYF. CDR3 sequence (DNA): TGTGCCAGCAGCAAAGACGGACAGGGTTCCTACGAGCAGTACTTC. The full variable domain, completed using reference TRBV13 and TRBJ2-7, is AAGVIQSPRHLIKEKRETATLKCYPIPRHDTVYWYQQGPGQDPQFLISFYEKMQSDKGSIPDRFSAQQFSDYHSELNMSSLELGDSALYFCASSKDGQGSYEQYFGPGTRLTVT.

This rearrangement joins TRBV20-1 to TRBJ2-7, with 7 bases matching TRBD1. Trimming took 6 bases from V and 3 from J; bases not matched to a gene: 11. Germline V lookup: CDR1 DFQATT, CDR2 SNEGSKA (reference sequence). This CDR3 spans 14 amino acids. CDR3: CSATLTGQYYEQYF. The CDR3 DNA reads TGCAGTGCCACATTAACGGGACAGTACTACGAGCAGTACTTC.

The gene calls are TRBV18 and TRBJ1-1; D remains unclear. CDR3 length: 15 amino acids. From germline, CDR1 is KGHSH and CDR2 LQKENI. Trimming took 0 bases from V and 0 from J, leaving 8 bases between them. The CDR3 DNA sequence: TGTGCCAGCTCACCACCCGAGGGCTTGAACACTGAAGCTTTCTTT. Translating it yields CASSPPEGLNTEAFF.

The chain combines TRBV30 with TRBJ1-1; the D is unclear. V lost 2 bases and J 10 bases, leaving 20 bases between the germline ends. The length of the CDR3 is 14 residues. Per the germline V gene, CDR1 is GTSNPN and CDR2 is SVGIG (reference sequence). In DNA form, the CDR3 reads TGTGCCTGGAGTCCCCCGGGATCGGCCGGTAGAGCTTTCTTT. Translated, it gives CAWSPPGSAGRAFF.

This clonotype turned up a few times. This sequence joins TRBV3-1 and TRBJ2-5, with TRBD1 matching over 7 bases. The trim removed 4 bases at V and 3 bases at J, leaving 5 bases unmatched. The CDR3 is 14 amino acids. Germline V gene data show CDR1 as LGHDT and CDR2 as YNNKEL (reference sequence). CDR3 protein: CASSPNRGEETQYF. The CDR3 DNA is TGTGCCAGCAGCCCTAACAGGGGAGAAGAGACCCAGTACTTC.

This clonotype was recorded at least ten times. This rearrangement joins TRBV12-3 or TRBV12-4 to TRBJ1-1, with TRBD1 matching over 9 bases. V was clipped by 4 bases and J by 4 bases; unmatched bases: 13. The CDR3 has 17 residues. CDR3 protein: CASSWTLNRGLFTEAFF. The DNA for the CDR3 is TGTGCCAGCAGTTGGACCCTTAACAGGGGGCTGTTCACTGAAGCTTTCTTT.

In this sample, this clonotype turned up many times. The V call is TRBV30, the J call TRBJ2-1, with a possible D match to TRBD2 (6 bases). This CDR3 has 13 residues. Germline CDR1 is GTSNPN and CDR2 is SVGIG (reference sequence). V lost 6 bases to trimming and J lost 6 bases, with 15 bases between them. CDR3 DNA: TGTGCCTGCTCGGGAGTTCCCAGCAATGAGCAGTTCTTC. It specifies CACSGVPSNEQFF.

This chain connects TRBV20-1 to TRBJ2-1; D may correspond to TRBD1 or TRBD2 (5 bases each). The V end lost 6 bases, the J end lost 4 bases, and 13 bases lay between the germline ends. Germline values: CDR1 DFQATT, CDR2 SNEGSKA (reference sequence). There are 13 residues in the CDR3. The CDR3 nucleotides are TGCAGTGCCCCCCCCAGGGAGTACAATGAGCAGTTCTTC. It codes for CSAPPREYNEQFF.

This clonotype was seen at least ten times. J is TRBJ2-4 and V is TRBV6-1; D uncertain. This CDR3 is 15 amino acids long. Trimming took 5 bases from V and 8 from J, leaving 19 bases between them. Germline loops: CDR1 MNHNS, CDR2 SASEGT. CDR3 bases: TGTGCCAGCAGTCGAATGATGGCTGAGCTAGACATTCAGTACTTC. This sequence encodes CASSRMMAELDIQYF.